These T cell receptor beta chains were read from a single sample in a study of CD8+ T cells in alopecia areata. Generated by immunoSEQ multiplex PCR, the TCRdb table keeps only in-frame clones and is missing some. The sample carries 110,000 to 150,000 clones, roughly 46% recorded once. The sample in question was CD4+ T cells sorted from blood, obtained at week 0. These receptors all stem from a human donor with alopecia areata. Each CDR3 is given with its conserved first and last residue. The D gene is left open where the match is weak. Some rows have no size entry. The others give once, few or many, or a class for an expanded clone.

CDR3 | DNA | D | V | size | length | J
CSVGNRVLQYF | TGCAGCGTTGGAAACAGGGTTCTGCAGTACTTC | NA | TRBV29-1 | few | 11 | TRBJ2-7
CSVEDRTGPGANVLTF | TGCAGCGTTGAAGATAGGACAGGTCCTGGGGCCAACGTCCTGACTTTC | TRBD1 | TRBV29-1 | NA | 16 | TRBJ2-6
CASRVMGRSYEQYF | TGTGCCAGCAGAGTTATGGGCCGCTCCTACGAGCAGTACTTC | NA | TRBV5-4 | NA | 14 | TRBJ2-7
CAWSKKGGGLNEKLFF | TGTGCCTGGAGCAAGAAGGGTGGGGGGCTGAATGAAAAACTGTTTTTT | NA | TRBV30 | NA | 16 | TRBJ1-4
CASSSQGGTGELFF | TGCGCCAGCAGCTCGCAAGGGGGGACCGGGGAGCTGTTTTTT | NA | TRBV5-1 | NA | 14 | TRBJ2-2
CATSNPQGRVSEQYF | TGTGCCACCAGCAACCCACAGGGGAGGGTAAGCGAGCAGTACTTC | NA | TRBV15 | NA | 15 | TRBJ2-7
CASSQVPTAAGGPGEQFF | TGCGCCAGCAGCCAAGTCCCTACGGCAGCGGGAGGGCCGGGTGAGCAGTTCTTC | TRBD2 | TRBV4-1 | NA | 18 | TRBJ2-1
CASGRSTDTQYF | TGTGCCAGCGGCAGGAGCACAGATACGCAGTATTTT | NA | TRBV7-2 | NA | 12 | TRBJ2-3
CASSVGLLSSYEQYF | TGTGCCAGCAGCGTAGGGCTTTTGAGCTCCTACGAGCAGTACTTC | NA | TRBV9 | few | 15 | TRBJ2-7
CASSLGTTRPHEQYF | TGTGCCAGCAGCTTGGGGACCACCCGACCACACGAGCAGTACTTC | NA | TRBV5-4 | NA | 15 | TRBJ2-7
CASRLAGLADTGELFF | TGCGCCAGCAGATTGGCGGGACTAGCAGACACCGGGGAGCTGTTTTTT | TRBD2 | TRBV5-1 | few | 16 | TRBJ2-2
CAWSGRNYGYTF | TGTGCCTGGAGTGGGAGGAACTATGGCTACACCTTC | NA | TRBV30 | NA | 12 | TRBJ1-2
CASSWELGTGELFF | TGTGCCAGCAGCTGGGAATTGGGAACCGGGGAGCTGTTTTTT | NA | TRBV2 | NA | 14 | TRBJ2-2
CSGATLQGGAGELFF | TGCAGCGGCGCGACCCTTCAGGGAGGTGCCGGGGAGCTGTTTTTT | NA | TRBV29-1 | NA | 15 | TRBJ2-2
CSVVTGSGQPQHF | TGCAGCGTCGTGACAGGGTCGGGGCAGCCCCAGCATTTT | TRBD1 | TRBV29-1 | few | 13 | TRBJ1-5
CSVDPGLLNEQFF | TGCAGCGTTGACCCGGGGCTGTTGAATGAGCAGTTCTTC | NA | TRBV29-1 | NA | 13 | TRBJ2-1
CSVEDSTGSDTQYF | TGCAGCGTTGAAGATTCAACGGGATCAGATACGCAGTATTTT | NA | TRBV29-1 | NA | 14 | TRBJ2-3
CASSLSQGLAGIQETQYF | TGTGCCAGCAGCCTCAGTCAAGGACTAGCGGGGATTCAAGAGACCCAGTACTTC | TRBD2 | TRBV4-2 | NA | 18 | TRBJ2-5
CASSQGRTEAFF | TGTGCCAGCAGCCAAGGGCGAACTGAAGCTTTCTTT | NA | TRBV4-2 | NA | 12 | TRBJ1-1